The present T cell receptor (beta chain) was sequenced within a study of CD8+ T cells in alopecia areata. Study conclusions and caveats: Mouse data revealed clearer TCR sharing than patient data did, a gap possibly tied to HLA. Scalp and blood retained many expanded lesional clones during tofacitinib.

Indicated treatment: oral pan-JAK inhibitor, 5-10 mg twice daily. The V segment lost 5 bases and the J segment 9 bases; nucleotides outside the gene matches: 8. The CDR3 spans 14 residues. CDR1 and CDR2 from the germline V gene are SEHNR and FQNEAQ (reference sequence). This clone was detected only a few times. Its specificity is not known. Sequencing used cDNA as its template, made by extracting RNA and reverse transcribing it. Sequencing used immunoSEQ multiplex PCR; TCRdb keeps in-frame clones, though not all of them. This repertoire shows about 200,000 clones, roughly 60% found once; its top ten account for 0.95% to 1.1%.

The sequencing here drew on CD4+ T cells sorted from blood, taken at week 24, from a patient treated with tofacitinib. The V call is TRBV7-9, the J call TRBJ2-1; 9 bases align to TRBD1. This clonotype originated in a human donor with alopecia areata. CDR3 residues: CASSPGQGGSEQFF. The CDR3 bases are TGTGCCAGCAGCCCGGGACAGGGAGGGAGTGAGCAGTTCTTC.